A single sample gave rise to the 5 T cell receptor beta chains below, sequenced in a study of blood T cell repertoires in COVID-19 (dated by TCRdb to about 2020). The protocol used for the library was the immunoSEQ multiplex PCR assay. TCRdb carries this immuneACCESS record with in-frame sequences only. Its versions omit some clonotypes, under half of them owing to an unresolved V gene in the studies checked, with the rest unexplained. Here the sample has some 170,000 clones; around 80% occur a single time. Approximately 18% of the sample lies in the top ten. What was sequenced was peripheral blood. These receptors all stem from a woman of 80 years or more with acute or convalescent COVID-19.

This sequence joins TRBV19 and TRBJ2-3; 8 bases match TRBD1. The V gene's germline CDR1 is LNHDA and CDR2 SQIVND (reference sequence). Unmatched junction bases numbered 6, after V lost 5 bases and J lost 2 bases. CDR3 length equals 15 residues. The CDR3 reads CASSPQGAITDTQYF. Here the CDR3 DNA reads TGTGCCAGTAGTCCCCAGGGGGCAATCACAGATACGCAGTATTTT. The full variable domain, in which reference TRBV19 and TRBJ2-3 provide the parts outside the CDR3, is DGGITQSPKYLFRKEGQNVTLSCEQNLNHDAMYWYRQDPGQGLRLIYYSQIVNDFQKGDIAEGYSVSREKKESFPLTVTSAQKNPTAFYLCASSPQGAITDTQYFGPGTRLTVL.

This sequence joins TRBV11-2 and TRBJ1-1, with 7 bases aligning to TRBD1. The CDR3 runs 13 residues. The V segment lost 5 bases and the J segment 6 bases; nucleotides outside the gene matches: 6. CDR1 and CDR2 (germline): SGHAT, FQNNGV. This CDR3 is CASSVGTASEAFF. The CDR3 DNA reads TGTGCCAGCAGCGTTGGGACAGCCTCTGAAGCTTTCTTT. Full variable domain (remainder filled in from reference TRBV11-2 and TRBJ1-1): EAGVAQSPRYKIIEKRQSVAFWCNPISGHATLYWYQQILGQGPKLLIQFQNNGVVDDSQLPKDRFSAERLKGVDSTLKIQPAKLEDSAVYLCASSVGTASEAFFGQGTRLTVV.

CDR3: CASNRDSGNTIYF. The DNA for the CDR3 is TGTGCCAGTAACAGGGACTCTGGAAACACCATATATTTT. The chain uses TRBV19 and TRBJ1-3; possibly TRBD1 for D (6 bases). This CDR3 contains 13 residues. With 7 bases removed from V and 0 bases from J, the gap between germline ends came to 7 bases. The germline gives CDR1 LNHDA, CDR2 SQIVND (reference sequence).

This chain connects TRBV29-1 to TRBJ2-7; D possibly corresponds to TRBD2 (5 bases). V lost 4 bases and J 4 bases, leaving 17 bases between the germline ends. Germline V gene data show CDR1 as SQVTM and CDR2 as ANQGSEA. CDR3 length equals 14 residues. CDR3 protein: CSVVSGLRPYEQYF. The DNA for the CDR3 is TGCAGCGTTGTATCCGGACTGCGACCTTACGAGCAGTACTTC.

This chain joins TRBV18 and TRBJ2-7, with 9 positions matching TRBD2. The CDR3 loop spans 15 amino acids. Per the germline V gene, CDR1 is KGHSH and CDR2 is LQKENI. Trimming cost V 0 bases and J 6 bases; bases outside gene matches: 6. The DNA for the CDR3 is TGTGCCAGCTCACCACCGGCTAGCGGGGTGGGCGAGCAGTACTTC. Encoded protein: CASSPPASGVGEQYF. The whole variable domain, filled in from reference TRBV18 and TRBJ2-7, reads NAGVMQNPRHLVRRRGQEARLRCSPMKGHSHVYWYRQLPEEGLKFMVYLQKENIIDESGMPKERFSAEFPKEGPSILRIQQVVRGDSAAYFCASSPPASGVGEQYFGPGTRLTVT.